A few counts support the clone carrying this TCR beta chain. Its target is unknown. CDR1 DFQATT and CDR2 SNEGSKA come from the germline V gene (reference sequence). Trimming cost V 1 base and J 4 bases, with 13 bases left between them. The CDR3 covers 14 residues. This record comes from a study of early T cells in non-severe SARS-CoV-2 infection. Overall study context: Chains from this unsorted whole-blood bulk RNA could not be paired. General observations from the study: In VDJdb matching, anti-spike CD8 responses were favored while private and CD4 specificities went missing.

Tagging with unique molecular identifiers was applied to individual cDNA molecules. TCRdb re-called the 5' RACE reads with MiXCR, one entry per CDR3 protein. Here the sample spans approximately 56,000 distinct CDR3 sequences, about 15% being singletons. The sample in question was whole blood, obtained at baseline. J is TRBJ1-1 and V is TRBV20-1; D ambiguous. This receptor was obtained from an adult who was a healthcare worker with PCR-confirmed SARS-CoV-2 infection or an uninfected control (not recorded which). The CDR3 loop reads CSARVTPEGTEAFF. Written as DNA, the CDR3 is TGCAGTGCTAGAGTGACCCCCGAGGGCACTGAAGCTTTCTTT.